The clone carrying this TCR beta chain occurred many times. Its antigen remains unidentified. The data are from a study of identical twins. The study's findings and limits: A lower insertion count was a feature of abundant cord blood beta clonotypes, with no such feature in memory repertoires. Excess low generation probability was seen in twin-shared out-of-frame alpha sequences.

Healthy Caucasians were all of the donors. From germline, CDR1 is DFQATT and CDR2 SNEGSKA (reference sequence). V was pared by 3 bases and J by 0 bases, with 15 bases between. The CDR3 has 16 amino acids. From the 5' RACE reads, TCRdb called clonotypes with MiXCR, one entry per CDR3 protein. Altogether approximately 690,000 distinct CDR3 sequences are present, approximately 6.1% being singletons, with the ten largest covering 1.5% to 2%. The V call is TRBV20-1, the J call TRBJ1-5, with D perhaps matching TRBD1 (6 bases). The receptor's source is a man younger than 35 in good health. The sequenced sample was naive T cells sorted from blood. The CDR3 region is CSARGRGFYSNQPQHF. The DNA of the CDR3 is TGCAGTGCTAGGGGGAGGGGGTTTTATAGCAATCAGCCCCAGCATTTT.